These 17 T cell receptor beta chains were sequenced from one sample in a study of identical twins. TCRdb reanalysed the 5' RACE reads using MiXCR and keeps one entry per CDR3 protein. This sample carries roughly 500,000 distinct CDR3 sequences, 22% of them seen once, and the ten largest clones take around 0.91%. These records were also assigned to another study, of T cells expressing NK-cell markers.

The sample consisted of CD4+ T cells sorted from blood. These TCRs come from a woman in her late teens or twenties in good health.

This chain uses TRBV5-8 with TRBJ1-5; tentatively, D is TRBD1 (6 bases). The CDR3 totals 14 residues. From germline, CDR1 is SGHTS and CDR2 YDEGEE. V was pared by 5 bases and J by 8 bases, with 17 bases between. The CDR3 is CASRLRDKGEPQHF. The CDR3 DNA reads as TGTGCCAGCAGACTCCGGGACAAAGGGGAGCCCCAGCATTTT.

This clonotype occurred many times. The rearrangement uses TRBV20-1 and TRBJ2-1; possibly TRBD2 for D (6 bases). V was shortened by 3 bases and J by 10 bases, with 16 bases between the two germline ends. Germline V lookup: CDR1 DFQATT, CDR2 SNEGSKA (reference sequence). This CDR3 region has 13 residues. As DNA, the CDR3 is TGCAGTGCTAGTTCGCGGGGCGGAAGGGAGCAGTTCTTC. Its protein product is CSASSRGGREQFF.

The table lists this clonotype with a few counts. The chain has TRBV4-3 and TRBJ2-5; tentatively, D is TRBD2 (6 bases). CDR1 is LGHNA, CDR2 YSLEER, per germline. The V and J ends lost 0 bases and 4 bases respectively, with 12 bases between them. The CDR3 sequence is 15 residues long. As DNA, the CDR3 is TGCGCCAGCAGCCAAGATGCCAGGAGGGTAGAGACCCAGTACTTC. Protein: CASSQDARRVETQYF.

At least ten counts were recorded for this clonotype. The J gene is TRBJ1-2, the V gene TRBV12-3 or TRBV12-4; the D is unclear. The CDR3 extends over 13 amino acids. V was trimmed by 6 bases and J by 2 bases, leaving 10 bases between them. The CDR3 sequence: CASRPDGNYGYTF. The DNA for the CDR3 is TGTGCCAGCAGACCGGACGGAAACTATGGCTACACCTTC.

This clonotype was picked up a small number of times. The V and J genes are TRBV5-1 and TRBJ2-2, with D possibly TRBD2 on 5 matching bases. CDR1 is SGHRS, CDR2 YFSETQ, per germline. V lost 4 bases to trimming and J lost 2 bases, with 9 bases between them. This CDR3 is 14 amino acids long. CDR3 DNA sequence: TGCGCCAGCAGCATGACTATTAACACCGGGGAGCTGTTTTTT. As protein: CASSMTINTGELFF.

J is TRBJ1-4 and V is TRBV3-1; no reliable D call. CDR1 and CDR2 from the germline V gene are LGHDT and YNNKEL (reference sequence). CDR3 size: 15 residues. V gave up 4 bases and J gave up 2 bases, with 11 bases separating them. The chain's CDR3 is CASSLRRVTNEKLFF. CDR3 nucleotide sequence: TGTGCCAGCAGCCTTCGAAGGGTCACTAATGAAAAACTGTTTTTT.

This clonotype has more than one count but fewer than ten. The V and J genes are TRBV20-1 and TRBJ1-2; D gene ambiguous. The CDR3 has 17 amino acids. The germline V gene has CDR1 DFQATT and CDR2 SNEGSKA (reference sequence). Trimming removed 6 bases at V and 2 bases at J, with 25 bases between. CDR3 in amino acids: CSATLSPQAWGNYGYTF. CDR3 DNA sequence: TGCAGTGCCACCTTGTCCCCTCAGGCCTGGGGAAACTATGGCTACACCTTC.

The table lists this clonotype with a few counts. This chain uses TRBV3-1 with TRBJ1-1, with D possibly TRBD1 on 6 matching bases. Trimming shortened V by 4 bases and J by 9 bases, and 21 bases separated the two germline ends. Per germline, CDR1 LGHDT and CDR2 YNNKEL (reference sequence). The CDR3 length is 15 residues. CDR3 amino acids: CASSLLDGTPRQAFF. The CDR3 DNA is TGTGCCAGCAGCCTATTAGATGGGACACCCCGGCAAGCTTTCTTT.

In the case of this clonotype: This clone may be a read error of a much larger clone one base away. The chain combines TRBV12-3 or TRBV12-4 with TRBJ2-3; TRBD1 is a possible D gene (6 bases). This CDR3 has 14 residues. CDR3 in DNA: TGTACCAGCAGTATCACAGGGTATACAGATACGCAGTATTTT. Translated: CTSSITGYTDTQYF.

In its sample, this clonotype was seen a few times. This chain links TRBV12-3 or TRBV12-4 with TRBJ2-7, with 9 bases that match TRBD1. The length of the CDR3 is 14 residues. Trimming removed 4 bases from V and 6 bases from J; junction bases left unmatched: 7. Here the CDR3 reads CASSSGQGNGEQYF. The CDR3 DNA sequence: TGTGCCAGCAGTTCGGGACAGGGAAACGGCGAGCAGTACTTC.

This clonotype was picked up a small number of times. The chain is built from TRBV7-6 and TRBJ2-1, with D maybe TRBD1 (6 bases). CDR1 is SGHVS and CDR2 is FNYEAQ in the germline V gene. Trimming pared 4 bases from V and 8 bases from J, leaving 9 bases between. The CDR3 is 12 residues long. The CDR3 DNA reads as TGTGCCAGCAGCTCCAGGGGCCATGAGCAGTTCTTC. It specifies CASSSRGHEQFF.

V usage is TRBV12-3 or TRBV12-4 and J usage is TRBJ1-4, with 7 bases matching TRBD1. The CDR3 has 15 amino acids. Unmatched junction bases numbered 4, after V lost 5 bases and J lost 1 base. The CDR3 DNA reads TGTGCCAGCAGTCTACGACAGGGAACTAATGAAAAACTGTTTTTT. Its protein product is CASSLRQGTNEKLFF.

The gene calls are TRBV7-8 and TRBJ2-3; 7 bases are a match to TRBD2. This CDR3 contains 20 residues. The junction had 24 bases not matched to a gene; V was cut back by 5 bases and J by 4 bases. Germline CDR1 SGHVS, CDR2 FQNEAQ. The CDR3 here is CASSLKKLGLGFNRPDTQYF. The CDR3 bases are TGTGCCAGCAGCCTAAAAAAGCTCGGACTAGGGTTCAACAGGCCAGATACGCAGTATTTT.

The chain uses TRBV5-6 and TRBJ2-7; TRBD2 aligns across 9 bases. CDR1 and CDR2 (germline): SGHDT, YYEEEE. The CDR3 length is 16 residues. V lost 0 bases and J lost 1; bases outside the gene matches: 5. CDR3 coding DNA: TGTGCCAGCAGCTTGGGGGCGGGGGGGATGTCCTACGAGCAGTACTTC. Residues: CASSLGAGGMSYEQYF.

This rearrangement joins TRBV12-3 or TRBV12-4 to TRBJ2-3; possible D gene TRBD2, 5 bases. V dropped 7 bases and J dropped 6 bases, with 8 bases sitting between them. This CDR3 has 11 amino acids. The CDR3 DNA follows: TGTGCCAGCAAAAGGGAGGATACGCAGTATTTT. Amino acids: CASKREDTQYF.

The chain links TRBV12-5 to TRBJ2-7, with D perhaps TRBD1 (5 bases). V was pared by 2 bases and J by 6 bases, with 14 bases between. The germline V gene has CDR1 LGHNT and CDR2 FRNRAP. The CDR3 consists of 14 residues. DNA for the CDR3: TGTGCTAGTGGTTTGTTACCGGACATGGGCGAGCAGTACTTC. Amino acid sequence: CASGLLPDMGEQYF.

The CDR3 nucleotides read TGCAGTGCTAGATTGTGGACGGAGGATGAAAAACTGTTTTTT. Translating it yields CSARLWTEDEKLFF. The V gene is TRBV20-1, the J gene TRBJ1-4; D is uncertain. V was pared by 2 bases and J by 6 bases, with 13 bases between. The CDR3 spans 14 residues. Germline V gene lookup returns CDR1 DFQATT and CDR2 SNEGSKA (reference sequence).